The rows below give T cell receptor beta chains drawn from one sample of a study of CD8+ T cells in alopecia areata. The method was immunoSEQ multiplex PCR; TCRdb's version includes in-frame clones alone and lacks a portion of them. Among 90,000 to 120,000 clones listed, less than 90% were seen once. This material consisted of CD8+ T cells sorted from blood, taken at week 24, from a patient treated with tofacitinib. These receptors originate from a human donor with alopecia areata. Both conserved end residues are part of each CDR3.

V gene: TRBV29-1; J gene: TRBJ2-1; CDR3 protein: CSVDLISANEQFF
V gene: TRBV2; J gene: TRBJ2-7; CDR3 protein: CASSELAGNYEQYF
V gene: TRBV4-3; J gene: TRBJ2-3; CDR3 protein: CASSRGPGESTDTQYF
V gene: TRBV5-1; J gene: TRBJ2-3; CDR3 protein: CASPHIGDTQYF
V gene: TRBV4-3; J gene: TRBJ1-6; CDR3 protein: CASSQDGQGLSNSPLHF
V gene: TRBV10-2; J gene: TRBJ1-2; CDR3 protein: CASSDGRANGYTF
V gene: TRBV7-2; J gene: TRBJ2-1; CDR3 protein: CASSLAEGLDYNEQFF
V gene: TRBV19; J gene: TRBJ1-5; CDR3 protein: CASSAPGQGFNQPQHF
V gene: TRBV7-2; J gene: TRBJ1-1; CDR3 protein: CASSLGGFRAQVLFTEAFF
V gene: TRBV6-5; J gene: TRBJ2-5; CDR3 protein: CASSSRQGGLGTQYF
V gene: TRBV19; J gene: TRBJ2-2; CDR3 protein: CASRWSNAGELFF
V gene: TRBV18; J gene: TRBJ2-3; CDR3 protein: CASSTGTGYDTQYF
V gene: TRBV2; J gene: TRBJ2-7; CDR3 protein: CASSERDGIWYEQYF
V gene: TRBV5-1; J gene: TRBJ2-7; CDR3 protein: CASSLGGRPEQYF
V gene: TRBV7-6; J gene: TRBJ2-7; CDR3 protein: CASSGLGTSGDPRYEQYF
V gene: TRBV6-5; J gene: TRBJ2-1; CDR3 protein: CASSEGPGPHNEQFF
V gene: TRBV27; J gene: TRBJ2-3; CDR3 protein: CASSSYRTGADTQYF
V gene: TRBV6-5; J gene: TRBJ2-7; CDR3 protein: CASCELDRYEQYF
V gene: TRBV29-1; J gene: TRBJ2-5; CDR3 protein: CSVELGGGFQETQYF
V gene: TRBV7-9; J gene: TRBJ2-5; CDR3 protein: CASSQPPREQYF
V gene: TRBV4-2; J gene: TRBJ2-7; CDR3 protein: CASSQEGSGGGSYEQYF
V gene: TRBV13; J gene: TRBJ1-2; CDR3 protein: CASSLGVVGYTF
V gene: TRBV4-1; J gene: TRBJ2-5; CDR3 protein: CASSQETGGQKGAQYF
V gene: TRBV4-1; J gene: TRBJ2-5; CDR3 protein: CASSQLLRGAETQYF
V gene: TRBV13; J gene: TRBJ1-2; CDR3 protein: CASSLGTGQNGYTF
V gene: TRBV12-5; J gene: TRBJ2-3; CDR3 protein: CASGLGTSGGTTDTQYF
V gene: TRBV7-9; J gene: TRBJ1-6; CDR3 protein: CASSFPDRGLNSPLHF
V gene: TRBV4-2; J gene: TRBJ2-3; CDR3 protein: CASSQESSGGGSYTQYF
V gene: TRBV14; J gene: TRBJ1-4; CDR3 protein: CASSEWSEKLFF
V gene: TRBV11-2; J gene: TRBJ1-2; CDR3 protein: CASSFETGVVIYGYTF
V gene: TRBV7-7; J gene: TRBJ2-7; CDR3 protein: CASSPGQVGYEQYF
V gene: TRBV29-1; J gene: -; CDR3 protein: CSVVGTGRIYEQYF
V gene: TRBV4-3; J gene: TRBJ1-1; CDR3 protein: CASSQGVNTEAFF
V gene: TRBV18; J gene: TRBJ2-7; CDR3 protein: CASSPRDYSYEQYF
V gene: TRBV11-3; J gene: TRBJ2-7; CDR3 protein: CASSLEPTYEQYF
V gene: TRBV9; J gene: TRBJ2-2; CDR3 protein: CASSVGGRGVSGELFF